The source of this T cell receptor beta chain is a study of blood T cell repertoires in COVID-19. Study information: Acute-phase and convalescent COVID-19 samples originated in the United States, Italy and Spain.

The CDR3 is 14 residues long. The germline gives CDR1 MNHEY, CDR2 SVGAGI. Germline trimming cut 6 bases from V and 7 bases from J; bases unmatched to any gene: 6. Patients at the Seattle site were enrolled during active infection and followed longitudinally. Assay used: immunoSEQ multiplex PCR; TCRdb lists only in-frame clones, some missing. In the table there are over 200,000 clones, about 91% of which are singletons. Sequencing used peripheral blood. This clonotype was obtained from a person aged 18-30 years with COVID-19, enrolled during active disease. The chain employs TRBV6-5 and TRBJ1-6; 7 bases map to TRBD1. CDR3 nucleotide sequence: TGTGCCAGCAGGCCCGGGACAGAAAATTCACCCCTCCACTTT. Protein: CASRPGTENSPLHF.